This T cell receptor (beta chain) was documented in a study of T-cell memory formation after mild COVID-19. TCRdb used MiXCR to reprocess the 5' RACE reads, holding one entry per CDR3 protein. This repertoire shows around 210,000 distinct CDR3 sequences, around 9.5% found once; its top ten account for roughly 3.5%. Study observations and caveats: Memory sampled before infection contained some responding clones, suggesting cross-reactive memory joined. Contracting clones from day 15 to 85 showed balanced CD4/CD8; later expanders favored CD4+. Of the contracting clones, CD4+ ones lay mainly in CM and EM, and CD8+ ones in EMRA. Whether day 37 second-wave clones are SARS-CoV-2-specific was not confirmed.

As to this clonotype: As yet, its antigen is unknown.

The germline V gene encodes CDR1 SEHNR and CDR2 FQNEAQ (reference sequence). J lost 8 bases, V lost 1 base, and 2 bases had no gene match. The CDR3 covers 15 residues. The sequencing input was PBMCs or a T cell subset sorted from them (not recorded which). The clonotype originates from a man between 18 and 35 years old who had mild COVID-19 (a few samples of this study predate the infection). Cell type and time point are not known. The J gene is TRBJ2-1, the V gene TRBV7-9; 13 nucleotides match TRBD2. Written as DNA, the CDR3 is TGTGCCAGCAGCTTAGGGACTAGCGGGGGCTATGAGCAGTTCTTC. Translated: CASSLGTSGGYEQFF.